The rows below give T cell receptor beta chains drawn from one sample of a study of blood T cell repertoires in COVID-19. Only in-frame clones appear in the TCRdb table, and some are missing; sequencing was by immunoSEQ multiplex PCR. The table has under 200,000 clones, about 90% seen once; the top ten hold approximately 8%. The sample comprised PBMCs or T cells enriched from blood (not recorded which). The receptors stem from a woman between 18 and 29 years old who had recovered from COVID-19. CDR3s include the opening cysteine and the closing phenylalanine or tryptophan. The order of the fields is J gene, D gene, clone size, V gene, CDR3 DNA, CDR3 protein. A D gene is named only where the DNA matches it firmly. Part of the rows lack a size; the others show once, few, many or a class for expanded clones.

TRBJ1-2,TRBD1,.,TRBV9,TGTGCCAGCAGCGCGGGGACAGGGGGCCTGGAAGGCTACACCTTC,CASSAGTGGLEGYTF
TRBJ1-5,.,many,TRBV6-5,TGTGCCAGCAGTTACTCGGGACTTCCAAATCAGCCCCAGCATTTT,CASSYSGLPNQPQHF
TRBJ1-2,.,.,TRBV18,TGTGCCAGCTCACCAGGCATTCGACAGTTTGGCTACACCTTC,CASSPGIRQFGYTF
TRBJ2-3,TRBD1,.,TRBV6-4,TGTGCCAGCAGCTTGGACAGGGAAAGCACAGATACGCAGTATTTT,CASSLDRESTDTQYF
TRBJ2-1,TRBD1,.,TRBV5-6,TGTGCCAGCAGCTTGGGGACAGGGGAGGTCGATGAGCAGTTCTTC,CASSLGTGEVDEQFF
TRBJ2-6,TRBD1,.,TRBV7-9,TGTGCCAGCAGCTACGGACAGGGTCTCTCTGGGGCCAACGTCCTGACTTTC,CASSYGQGLSGANVLTF
TRBJ1-2,.,.,TRBV5-4,TGTGCCAGCAGCTTCTTCCAGGGGAACTATGGCTACACCTTC,CASSFFQGNYGYTF
TRBJ2-5,TRBD2,once,TRBV5-1,TGCGCCAGCAGCTCGGGGGGGCCCCCCCAAGAGACCCAGTACTTC,CASSSGGPPQETQYF
TRBJ1-4,.,.,TRBV4-1,TGCGCCAGCAGCCAAATGACCGGGACTAATGAAAAACTGTTTTTT,CASSQMTGTNEKLFF
TRBJ2-7,.,few,TRBV6-1,TGTGCCAGCAGTGAGAGTGGTAGTGAGGGATACGAGCAGTACTTC,CASSESGSEGYEQYF
TRBJ2-3,TRBD2,.,TRBV30,TGTGCCTGGAGTCGACTAGCGGGGGCTTTCACAGATACGCAGTATTTT,CAWSRLAGAFTDTQYF
TRBJ1-4,.,.,TRBV30,TGTGCCTGGAGTTGGGGGGGTGGCGCGGTCGCAACTAATGAAAAACTGTTTTTT,CAWSWGGGAVATNEKLFF
TRBJ2-5,TRBD1,.,TRBV3-1/TRBV3-2,TGTGCCAGCAGCCAAGATGGGACAGGGGGCGCCAGGGGAGAGACCCAGTACTTC,CASSQDGTGGARGETQYF
TRBJ1-4,TRBD1,.,TRBV5-1,TGCGCCAGCAGCTTGGACGGACAGGGTAATGAAAAACTGTTTTTT,CASSLDGQGNEKLFF
TRBJ1-1,.,.,TRBV5-1,TGCGCCAGCAGCTTGGGCAGGGGCGGTTTAAACACTGAAGCTTTCTTT,CASSLGRGGLNTEAFF
TRBJ1-2,TRBD1,.,TRBV10-2,TGCGCCACTGGGACAGGGGGCGGCTACTATGGCTACACCTTC,CATGTGGGYYGYTF
TRBJ2-7,.,.,TRBV6-1,TGTGCCAGCAGTGAAAGTCGCCGGGTGGGCTACGAGCAGTACTTC,CASSESRRVGYEQYF
TRBJ1-5,TRBD1,.,TRBV30,TGTGCCTGGAGTCCTGGGACAGCTCAGCCCCAGCATTTT,CAWSPGTAQPQHF
TRBJ1-6,.,.,TRBV7-8,TGTGCCAGCAGCTTGGGGTTCGGGCGGGGTACCTATAATTCACCCCTCCACTTT,CASSLGFGRGTYNSPLHF